This T cell receptor beta chain was sequenced in a study of OX40 agonist ivuxolimab in advanced cancers. About the study: Patients were dosed intravenously with ivuxolimab at 0.01 to 10 mg/kg every 2 weeks. A partial response was reached by three patients: one with hepatocellular carcinoma and two with cutaneous melanoma. Study-wide results and caveats: Nonresponders included some who also had low normalized T-cell clonal expansion.

With regard to this clone: Its specificity is not known.

Assay used: immunoSEQ multiplex PCR; TCRdb lists only in-frame clones, some missing. The sample holds about 79,000 clones, 86% seen once. The sequence was obtained from an adult with an advanced solid tumor such as melanoma, head and neck, liver or kidney cancer. This specimen consisted of CD4+ or CD8+ T cells sorted from blood, obtained in a trial of the OX40 agonist ivuxolimab.

CDR3 amino acids: CASSRDSFSGNTIYF. CDR3 in DNA: TGTGCCAGCAGCCGCGACAGTTTCTCTGGAAACACCATATATTTT. The rearrangement links TRBV6-5 to TRBJ1-3; tentative D call: TRBD1 (5 bases). There are 15 residues in the CDR3. The V end was cut by 6 bases, the J end by 0 bases, with 12 bases between. Germline V gene lookup returns CDR1 MNHEY and CDR2 SVGAGI.